This TCR beta chain appears in the sequencing data of a study of immune cell composition in non-small cell lung cancer. Study information: Most cases were lung adenocarcinoma or squamous cell carcinoma. General study results and limits: Squamous carcinomas (75%) more often had tumour-associated clones >0.5% than adenocarcinomas (33%).

About this clone: The target antigen is unknown.

The CDR3 is made up of 15 amino acids. CDR1 is MNHEY and CDR2 is SMNVEV in the germline V gene (reference sequence). V was clipped by 6 bases and J by 0 bases, with 12 bases between them. Normal lung was taken at the farthest possible site, at least 3 cm from tumour. DNA was extracted from unsorted cell suspensions stored frozen. Data came from immunoSEQ multiplex PCR; TCRdb stores just in-frame clones and leaves some out. Counted here are some 3,300 clones, 60% to 85% occurring once; the ten biggest clones make up around 9.4%. The TCR comes from a human donor with non-small cell lung cancer. Sequencing was carried out using non-adjacent lung tissue. This sequence joins TRBV27 and TRBJ1-5; D remains ambiguous. The CDR3 nucleotides read TGTGCCAGCAGATTCCTACAGAATAGCAATCAGCCCCAGCATTTT. Amino acid sequence: CASRFLQNSNQPQHF.